One sample yielded the 25 T cell receptor beta chains listed below, sequenced in a study of blood T cell repertoires in COVID-19. Sequenced by immunoSEQ multiplex PCR; TCRdb stores in-frame clones only, minus some. Of more than 200,000 clones listed, around four fifths are singletons. The source material was peripheral blood. Every receptor here comes from a middle-aged man with active or convalescent COVID-19.

V gene TRBV6-2 or TRBV6-3 combines with J gene TRBJ2-7; 12 bases match TRBD2. The CDR3 has 15 amino acids. The germline gives CDR1 MNHEY, CDR2 SVGEGT. V was pared by 5 bases and J by 2 bases, with 4 bases of the junction left unmatched. CDR3 region: CASSTSSGGAYEQYF. The CDR3 DNA reads as TGTGCCAGCAGTACCTCTAGCGGGGGGGCCTACGAGCAGTACTTC.

The chain employs TRBV5-8 and TRBJ1-4; D not certain. Trimming shortened V by 0 bases and J by 3 bases, and 6 bases separated the two germline ends. The CDR3 totals 14 residues. Germline V gene lookup returns CDR1 SGHTS and CDR2 YDEGEE. This CDR3 is CASSLGPPNEKLFF. The CDR3 region has the DNA TGTGCCAGCAGCTTGGGGCCGCCTAATGAAAAACTGTTTTTT.

This chain connects TRBV11-3 to TRBJ2-1, with 9 nucleotides matching TRBD2. The germline CDR1 and CDR2 sequences are SGHNT and YENEEA. The CDR3 extends over 16 amino acids. Germline trimming cut 3 bases from V and 4 bases from J; bases unmatched to any gene: 7. CDR3 DNA sequence: TGTGCCAGCAGCTTGCAGACTAGCGGCTTATACAATGAGCAGTTCTTC. This gives the protein CASSLQTSGLYNEQFF.

The chain is built from TRBV19 and TRBJ2-5; 15 nucleotides match TRBD2. The CDR3 runs to 22 residues. Germline values: CDR1 LNHDA, CDR2 SQIVND (reference sequence). With 10 bases clipped from V and 8 bases from J, the junction kept 32 bases outside the gene matches. CDR3 protein: CAILSWEGRPRTSGRAKCTQYF. CDR3 bases: TGTGCCATCCTCAGTTGGGAGGGGAGGCCTCGGACTAGCGGGAGGGCCAAATGCACCCAGTACTTC.

This sequence joins TRBV11-3 and TRBJ1-4; D is unclear. The germline V and J ends were trimmed by 4 bases and 5 bases, with 14 bases remaining between them. The CDR3 is made up of 15 amino acids. Germline V gene lookup returns CDR1 SGHNT and CDR2 YENEEA. As DNA, the CDR3 is TGTGCCAGCAGCTCCAGACTGAATCCAAATGAAAAACTGTTTTTT. It encodes CASSSRLNPNEKLFF.

The gene calls are TRBV7-2 and TRBJ1-5, with 8 bases aligning to TRBD1. The CDR3 contains 15 residues. Germline-derived CDR1 and CDR2 are SGHTA and FQGNSA. The trim removed 1 base at V and 6 bases at J, leaving 5 bases unmatched. Here the CDR3 reads CASSLEVGQGQPQHF. The CDR3 nucleotides are TGTGCCAGCAGCTTAGAGGTAGGACAGGGTCAGCCCCAGCATTTT.

Only one count was recorded for this clone. This rearrangement joins TRBV6-6 to TRBJ1-6; 9 positions agree with TRBD1. The CDR3 is made up of 14 amino acids. Trimming cost V 9 bases and J 7 bases; bases outside gene matches: 7. Germline V gene lookup returns CDR1 MNHNY and CDR2 SVGAGI (reference sequence). The CDR3 spells CASRDREQNSPLHF. CDR3 DNA: TGTGCCAGTCGGGACAGGGAACAAAATTCACCCCTCCACTTT.

V usage is TRBV19 and J usage is TRBJ2-5; 8 nucleotides agree with TRBD1. This CDR3 has 13 residues. J lost 4 bases, V lost 4 bases, and 2 bases had no gene match. CDR1 and CDR2 (germline): LNHDA, SQIVND (reference sequence). The CDR3 here is CASSKTGGETQYF. DNA for the CDR3: TGTGCCAGTAGTAAAACAGGGGGAGAGACCCAGTACTTC.

The CDR3 region has the DNA TGTGCCAGCAGCTTGACAGGGGGCTTCACACCCGATGAGCAGTTCTTC. Its translation: CASSLTGGFTPDEQFF. The genes are TRBV7-6 and TRBJ2-1; 10 bases are shared with TRBD1. The CDR3 extends over 16 amino acids. Germline assignment: CDR1 SGHVS and CDR2 FNYEAQ. V dropped 3 bases and J dropped 8; count of bases not matched to a gene: 10.

This clone has only a few counts. The chain couples TRBV4-2 to TRBJ1-1; a possible D gene is TRBD1 (6 bases). The CDR3 length is 14 residues. Per the germline V gene, CDR1 is LGHNA and CDR2 is YNFKEQ. V gave up 0 bases and J gave up 11 bases, with 16 bases separating them. As DNA, the CDR3 is TGTGCCAGCAGCCAAGATCCGACAGGTCCGTGGGCTTTCTTT. It is translated as CASSQDPTGPWAFF.

This chain's CDR3 is CASSPQDSSTDTQYF. The CDR3 region has the DNA TGTGCCAGCTCACCACAGGACAGTAGCACAGATACGCAGTATTTT. The chain recombines TRBV18 with TRBJ2-3, with D possibly being TRBD1 (6 bases). CDR1 and CDR2 (germline): KGHSH, LQKENI. The CDR3 is made up of 15 amino acids. V lost 1 base and J lost 0, with 8 bases in between.

This chain connects TRBV24-1 to TRBJ2-2; TRBD1 might be the D (5 bases). V was cut by 1 base and J by 7 bases, with 15 bases left in between. Germline-derived CDR1 and CDR2 are KGHDR and SFDVKD. The CDR3 totals 16 residues. As DNA, the CDR3 is TGTGCCACCAGTGATTTCGGGCAGGGTAGAGGCGGGGAGCTGTTTTTT. Its protein product is CATSDFGQGRGGELFF.

The chain has TRBV19 and TRBJ1-5; perhaps TRBD1 as D (6 bases). Germline V gene sequence: CDR1 LNHDA, CDR2 SQIVND (reference sequence). CDR3 length equals 15 residues. Between the trimmed V and J ends, which lost 1 base and 7 bases, there was a span of 14 bases. The DNA of the CDR3 is TGTGCCAGTAGTATAGGGCAGGAAAGGGGGCAGCCCCAGCATTTT. Its translation is CASSIGQERGQPQHF.

A note on this clone: This specimen includes other DNA sequences encoding the same CDR3. The J gene is TRBJ1-1, the V gene TRBV5-1, with D maybe TRBD1 (6 bases). Deletions cut 0 bases from V and 2 bases from J, with 8 bases between. Germline V gene data show CDR1 as SGHRS and CDR2 as YFSETQ. The CDR3 spans 14 residues. The CDR3 coding sequence is TGCGCCAGCAGCTTGGGGACAGTTAACACTGAAGCTTTCTTT. It translates to CASSLGTVNTEAFF.

This chain joins TRBV6-6 and TRBJ2-7; 8 nucleotides line up with TRBD1. V lost 5 bases to trimming and J lost 4 bases; unmatched junction nucleotides: 7. CDR3 size: 14 residues. Germline lookup yields CDR1 MNHNY and CDR2 SVGAGI (reference sequence). The CDR3 region is CASSLRQGPYEQYF. The CDR3 DNA reads as TGTGCCAGCAGTCTTCGACAGGGGCCTTACGAGCAGTACTTC.

The chain is built from TRBV2 and TRBJ1-1; D uncertain. The germline V and J ends were trimmed by 3 bases and 0 bases, with 11 bases remaining between them. The CDR3 has 15 amino acids. From germline, CDR1 is SNHLY and CDR2 FYNNEI. The chain's CDR3 is CASSDGRGMNTEAFF. DNA for the CDR3: TGTGCCAGCAGTGACGGCCGCGGGATGAACACTGAAGCTTTCTTT.

This clone was observed a handful of times. The rearrangement uses TRBV12-3 or TRBV12-4 and TRBJ1-1; D is possibly TRBD1 (5 bases). The V and J ends lost 6 bases and 5 bases respectively, with 10 bases between them. This CDR3 region has 12 residues. CDR3 in DNA: TGTGCCAGCAGGGGTCCAGGGACTGAAGCTTTCTTT. Translating it yields CASRGPGTEAFF.

The chain links TRBV19 to TRBJ2-7; tentatively, D is TRBD1 (6 bases). V lost 9 bases and J 4 bases, leaving 10 bases between the germline ends. There are 11 residues in the CDR3. Germline V gene sequence: CDR1 LNHDA, CDR2 SQIVND (reference sequence). CDR3 sequence: CASGQPYEQYF. In DNA, the CDR3 is TGTGCCAGCGGACAGCCTTACGAGCAGTACTTC.

The chain links TRBV5-4 to TRBJ1-1; D is unclear. Trimming removed 0 bases from V and 6 bases from J, with 6 bases in between. The CDR3 totals 12 residues. Germline V CDR1 and CDR2: SGHNT, YYREEE (reference sequence). The CDR3 loop is CASSLANSEAFF. CDR3 nucleotide sequence: TGTGCCAGCAGCTTGGCCAACTCTGAAGCTTTCTTT. The entire variable domain, with the rest obtained from reference TRBV5-4 and TRBJ1-1, is as follows: ETGVTQSPTHLIKTRGQQVTLRCSSQSGHNTVSWYQQALGQGPQFIFQYYREEENGRGNFPPRFSGLQFPNYSSELNVNALELDDSALYLCASSLANSEAFFGQGTRLTVV.

This sequence joins TRBV2 and TRBJ1-1; a weak D match, TRBD1 (6 bases). V shed 6 bases and J shed 1 base, with 12 bases lying between them. CDR3 size: 14 residues. Germline V gene lookup returns CDR1 SNHLY and CDR2 FYNNEI. CDR3 nucleotides: TGTGCCAGCAGAGTCGGACAGACGAACACTGAAGCTTTCTTT. It codes for CASRVGQTNTEAFF.

The chain combines TRBV11-2 with TRBJ1-4; D is possibly TRBD1 (6 bases). Trimming pared 8 bases from V and 8 bases from J, leaving 15 bases between. CDR3 size: 13 residues. CDR1 SGHAT and CDR2 FQNNGV come from the germline V gene. CDR3 nucleotides: TGTGCCAGCGGCCGGGGGGCGGAAGAAAAACTGTTTTTT. This encodes CASGRGAEEKLFF.

CDR3 in DNA: TGTGCCAGCAGCTTAACAGGGGGAAACACCGGGGAGCTGTTTTTT. Translating it yields CASSLTGGNTGELFF. The chain uses TRBV11-3 and TRBJ2-2; 8 bases agree with TRBD1. Germline V gene sequence: CDR1 SGHNT, CDR2 YENEEA. There are 15 residues in the CDR3. With V trimmed by 2 bases and J by 2 bases, 1 base remained unmatched.

The chain is built from TRBV5-4 and TRBJ2-2; perhaps TRBD2 as D (5 bases). The length of the CDR3 is 15 residues. Trimming cost V 0 bases and J 6 bases, with 12 bases left between them. Germline values: CDR1 SGHNT, CDR2 YYREEE (reference sequence). The CDR3 DNA sequence: TGTGCCAGCAGCTTGGCCGGGGTATCCGCCGGGGAGCTGTTTTTT. Protein product: CASSLAGVSAGELFF. The variable domain in full, with the rest retrieved from reference TRBV5-4 and TRBJ2-2, is ETGVTQSPTHLIKTRGQQVTLRCSSQSGHNTVSWYQQALGQGPQFIFQYYREEENGRGNFPPRFSGLQFPNYSSELNVNALELDDSALYLCASSLAGVSAGELFFGEGSRLTVL.

The chain combines TRBV5-4 with TRBJ2-7; 9 bases align to TRBD1. V was pared by 7 bases and J by 6 bases, with 11 bases of the junction left unmatched. This CDR3 region has 14 residues. Looked up from germline, CDR1 is SGHNT and CDR2 is YYREEE (reference sequence). The CDR3 nucleotides are TGTGCCAGCGCCTCCGGACAGGGGAACTCCGAGCAGTACTTC. It codes for CASASGQGNSEQYF.

The rearrangement joins TRBV7-2 to TRBJ1-2; unclear D gene. V was shortened by 5 bases and J by 7 bases, with 17 bases between the two germline ends. The germline V gene encodes CDR1 SGHTA and CDR2 FQGNSA. The CDR3 has 14 amino acids. The CDR3 DNA reads TGTGCCAGCAGCCCAGAGAGGTCCTCCGCTGGCTACACCTTC. This codes for CASSPERSSAGYTF.